The TCR beta chain under discussion was sequenced for a study of T-cell memory formation after mild COVID-19. General study points: There was no confirmation that second-wave clones peaking on day 37 were SARS-CoV-2 specific. Pre-infection memory carried some responding clones, suggesting that cross-reactive memory joined.

With constant-segment primers, 5'RACE yielded cDNA libraries of TCR alpha and TCR beta that carried sample barcodes and UMIs. TCRdb analysed the 5' RACE reads with MiXCR anew, one entry per CDR3 protein. The table records some 330,000 distinct CDR3 sequences, under 25% of them present only once. A word on this clonotype: Its antigen is not known.

Germline CDR1 SGHRS, CDR2 YFSETQ. The CDR3 covers 11 residues. V lost 4 bases and J lost 7, with 9 bases in between. The J gene is TRBJ2-7, the V gene TRBV5-1, with D possibly being TRBD2 (5 bases). Material: PBMCs or a T cell subset sorted from them (not recorded which). This receptor was identified in an adult woman who had mild COVID-19 (a few samples of this study predate the infection). Cell type and time point are not known. CDR3 DNA sequence: TGCGCCAGCAGCGAGGGTTGGGAGCAGTACTTC. Translation gives CASSEGWEQYF.